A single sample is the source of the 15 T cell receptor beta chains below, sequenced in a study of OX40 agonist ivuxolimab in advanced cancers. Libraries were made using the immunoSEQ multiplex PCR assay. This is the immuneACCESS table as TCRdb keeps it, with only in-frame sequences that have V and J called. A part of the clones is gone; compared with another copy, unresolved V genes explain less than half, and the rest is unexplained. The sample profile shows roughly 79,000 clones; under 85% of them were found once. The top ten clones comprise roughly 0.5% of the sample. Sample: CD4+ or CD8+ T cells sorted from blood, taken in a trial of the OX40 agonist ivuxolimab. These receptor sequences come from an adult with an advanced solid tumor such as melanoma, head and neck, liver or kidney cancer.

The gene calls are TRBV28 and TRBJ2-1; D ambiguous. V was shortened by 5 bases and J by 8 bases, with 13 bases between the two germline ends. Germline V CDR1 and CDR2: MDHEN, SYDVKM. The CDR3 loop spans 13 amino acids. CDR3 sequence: CASSLSVPDEQFF. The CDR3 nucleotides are TGTGCCAGCAGTCTGTCGGTCCCTGATGAGCAGTTCTTC.

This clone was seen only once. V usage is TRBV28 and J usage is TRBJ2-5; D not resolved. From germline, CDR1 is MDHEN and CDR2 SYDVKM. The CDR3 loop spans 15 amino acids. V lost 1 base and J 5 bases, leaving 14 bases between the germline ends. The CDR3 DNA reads TGTGCCAGCAGTTTATATTCGAGGCCTAGGGAGACCCAGTACTTC. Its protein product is CASSLYSRPRETQYF.

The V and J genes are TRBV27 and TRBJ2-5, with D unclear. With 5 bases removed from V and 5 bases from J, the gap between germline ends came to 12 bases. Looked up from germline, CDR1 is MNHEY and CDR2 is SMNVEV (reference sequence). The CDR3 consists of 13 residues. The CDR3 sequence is CASSRVETETQYF. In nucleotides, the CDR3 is TGTGCCAGCAGTCGTGTAGAGACGGAGACCCAGTACTTC.

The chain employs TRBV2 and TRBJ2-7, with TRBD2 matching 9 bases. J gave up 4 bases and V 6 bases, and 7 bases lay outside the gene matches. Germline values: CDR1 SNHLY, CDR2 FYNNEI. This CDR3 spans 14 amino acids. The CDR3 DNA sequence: TGTGCCAGCAGCTTAGCGGGAGTCGAATACGAGCAGTACTTC. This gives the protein CASSLAGVEYEQYF.

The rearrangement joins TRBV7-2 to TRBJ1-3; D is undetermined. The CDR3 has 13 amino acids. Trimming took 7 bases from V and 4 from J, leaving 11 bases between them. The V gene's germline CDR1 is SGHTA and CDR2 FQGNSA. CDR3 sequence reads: CASKQPSGNTIYF. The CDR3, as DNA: TGTGCCAGCAAACAGCCGTCCGGAAACACCATATATTTT.

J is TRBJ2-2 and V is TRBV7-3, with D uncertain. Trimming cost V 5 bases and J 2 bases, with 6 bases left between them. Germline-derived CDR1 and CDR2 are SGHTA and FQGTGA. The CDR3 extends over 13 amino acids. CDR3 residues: CASSPSNTGELFF. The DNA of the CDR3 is TGTGCCAGCAGCCCAAGTAACACCGGGGAGCTGTTTTTT.

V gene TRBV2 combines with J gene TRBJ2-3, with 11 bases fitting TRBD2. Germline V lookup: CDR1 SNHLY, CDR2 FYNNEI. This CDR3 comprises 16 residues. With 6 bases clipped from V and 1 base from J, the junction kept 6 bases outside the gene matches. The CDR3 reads CASRPLAGGRTDTQYF. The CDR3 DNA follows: TGTGCCAGCAGGCCTCTAGCGGGGGGCCGCACAGATACGCAGTATTTT.

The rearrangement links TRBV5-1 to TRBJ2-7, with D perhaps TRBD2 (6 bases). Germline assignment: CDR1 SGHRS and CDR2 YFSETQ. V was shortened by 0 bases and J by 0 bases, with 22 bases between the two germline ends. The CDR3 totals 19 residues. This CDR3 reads CASSLAGQGGYLNSYEQYF. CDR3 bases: TGCGCCAGCAGCTTGGCCGGGCAGGGAGGCTACTTAAACTCCTACGAGCAGTACTTC.

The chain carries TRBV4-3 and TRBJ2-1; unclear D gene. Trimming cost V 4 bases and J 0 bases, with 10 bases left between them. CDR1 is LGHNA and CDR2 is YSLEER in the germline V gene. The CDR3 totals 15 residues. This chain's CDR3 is CASSLQLSSYNEQFF. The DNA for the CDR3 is TGCGCCAGCAGCCTCCAACTCAGCTCCTACAATGAGCAGTTCTTC.

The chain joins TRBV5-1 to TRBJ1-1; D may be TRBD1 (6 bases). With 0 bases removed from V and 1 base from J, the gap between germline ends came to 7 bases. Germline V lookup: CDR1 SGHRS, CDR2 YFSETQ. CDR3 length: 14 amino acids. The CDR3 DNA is TGCGCCAGCAGCTTGGGGACAGAGAACACTGAAGCTTTCTTT. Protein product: CASSLGTENTEAFF.

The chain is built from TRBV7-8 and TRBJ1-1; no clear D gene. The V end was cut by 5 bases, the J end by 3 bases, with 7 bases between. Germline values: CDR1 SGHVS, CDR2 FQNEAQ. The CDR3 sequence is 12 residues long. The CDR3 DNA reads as TGTGCCAGCAGCCAAACGGACACTGAAGCTTTCTTT. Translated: CASSQTDTEAFF.

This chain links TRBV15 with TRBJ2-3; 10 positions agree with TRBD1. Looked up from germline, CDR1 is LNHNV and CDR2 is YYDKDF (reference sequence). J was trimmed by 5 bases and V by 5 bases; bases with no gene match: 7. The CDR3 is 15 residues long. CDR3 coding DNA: TGTGCCACCAGCTGGTCCCGGGACAGGGGAGATACGCAGTATTTT. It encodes CATSWSRDRGDTQYF.

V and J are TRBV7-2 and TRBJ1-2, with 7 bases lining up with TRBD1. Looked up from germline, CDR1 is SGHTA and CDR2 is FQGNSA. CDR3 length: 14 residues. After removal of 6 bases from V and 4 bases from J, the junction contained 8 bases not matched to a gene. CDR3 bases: TGTGCCAGCAGTCAACTGGACAGGCTCTATGGCTACACCTTC. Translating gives CASSQLDRLYGYTF.

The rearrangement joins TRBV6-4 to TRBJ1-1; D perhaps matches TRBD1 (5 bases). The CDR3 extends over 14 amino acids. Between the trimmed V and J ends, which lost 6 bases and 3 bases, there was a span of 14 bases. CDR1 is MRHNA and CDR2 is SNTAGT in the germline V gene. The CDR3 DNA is TGTGCCAGCAGAGCAGGGATTTGGGACACTGAAGCTTTCTTT. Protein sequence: CASRAGIWDTEAFF.

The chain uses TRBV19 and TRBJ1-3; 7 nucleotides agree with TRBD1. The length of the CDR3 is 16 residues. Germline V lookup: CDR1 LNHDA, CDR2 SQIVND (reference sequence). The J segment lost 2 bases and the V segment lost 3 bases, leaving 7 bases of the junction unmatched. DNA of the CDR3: TGTGCCAGTAGTATCACAGGGGTGATGCCTGGAAACACCATATATTTT. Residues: CASSITGVMPGNTIYF.